The next 13 T cell receptor beta chains were all read from a single sample in a study of blood T cell repertoires in COVID-19. The data were produced by immunoSEQ multiplex PCR, yet TCRdb's version contains in-frame clones alone and is incomplete. The table includes roughly 150,000 clones, approximately 91% detected once. Sequencing used peripheral blood. The receptors derive from a man aged 18-30 years with COVID-19, enrolled during active disease.

The chain recombines TRBV27 with TRBJ2-1, with TRBD1 matching over 8 bases. Germline V gene sequence: CDR1 MNHEY, CDR2 SMNVEV (reference sequence). The CDR3 is 16 amino acids. J lost 7 bases, V lost 2 bases, and 10 bases had no gene match. CDR3 in amino acids: CASSLPTGQGMNEQFF. Written as DNA, the CDR3 is TGTGCCAGCAGTTTACCCACCGGACAGGGAATGAATGAGCAGTTCTTC.

This sequence joins TRBV10-3 and TRBJ1-2; 7 nucleotides line up with TRBD1. V lost 0 bases and J lost 8; bases outside the gene matches: 3. In germline, CDR1 is ENHRY, CDR2 SYGVKD. The CDR3 is 13 residues long. The CDR3 DNA is TGTGCCATCAGTGAGTCTACAGGGGTGGGCTACACCTTC. This encodes CAISESTGVGYTF.

The CDR3: CASSFRDYPGYEQYF. In DNA form, the CDR3 reads TGTGCCAGCAGTTTCCGGGACTACCCGGGCTACGAGCAGTACTTC. The rearrangement links TRBV7-2 to TRBJ2-7, with 7 bases matching TRBD2. There are 15 residues in the CDR3. V lost 6 bases to trimming and J lost 3 bases; unmatched junction nucleotides: 11. Germline CDR1 reads SGHTA; CDR2 reads FQGNSA.

The genes are TRBV29-1 and TRBJ1-1; 9 bases are shared with TRBD1. This CDR3 spans 14 amino acids. With 3 bases clipped from V and 4 bases from J, the junction kept 6 bases outside the gene matches. Germline V lookup: CDR1 SQVTM, CDR2 ANQGSEA. The CDR3 region is CSVDWTGATTEAFF. Written as DNA, the CDR3 is TGCAGCGTTGATTGGACAGGGGCTACCACTGAAGCTTTCTTT.

The chain links TRBV4-2 to TRBJ2-1; 9 nucleotides line up with TRBD2. V dropped 1 base and J dropped 7; count of bases not matched to a gene: 8. Germline CDR1 is LGHNA and CDR2 is YNFKEQ. The CDR3 has 16 residues. The DNA of the CDR3 is TGTGCCAGCAGCCAAGCGTCCCTAGCGGGAAGGAATGAGCAGTTCTTC. Its protein product is CASSQASLAGRNEQFF.

The CDR3 nucleotides are TGTGCCAGTAGTGCGTTTTCCGAGCAGCGGGAGCGCTTCACCGGGGAGCTGTTTTTT. Protein sequence: CASSAFSEQRERFTGELFF. This chain joins TRBV19 and TRBJ2-2, with TRBD2 matching over 8 bases. CDR1 and CDR2 (germline): LNHDA, SQIVND (reference sequence). Losses at the gene ends were 5 bases for V and 4 bases for J; bases not matched to a gene: 18. The CDR3 totals 19 residues.

The rearrangement joins TRBV7-2 to TRBJ1-5, with a tentative D call TRBD1 (5 bases). Trimming left V 4 bases short and J 8 bases short, with 15 bases between. CDR1 and CDR2 (germline): SGHTA, FQGNSA. The CDR3 consists of 14 residues. In DNA, the CDR3 is TGTGCCAGCAGCTCCAACCCTGGACAAAAGCCCCAGCATTTT. The encoded protein is CASSSNPGQKPQHF.

The gene calls are TRBV7-3 and TRBJ2-3; TRBD2 aligns across 10 bases. The CDR3 is made up of 16 amino acids. With V trimmed by 5 bases and J by 3 bases, 8 bases remained unmatched. The germline V gene has CDR1 SGHTA and CDR2 FQGTGA. CDR3 protein: CASSQNSGRGTDTQYF. The CDR3, as DNA: TGTGCCAGCAGCCAAAACAGCGGGAGGGGGACAGATACGCAGTATTTT. The complete variable domain, with remaining parts taken from reference TRBV7-3 and TRBJ2-3, reads GAGVSQTPSNKVTEKGKYVELRCDPISGHTALYWYRQSLGQGPEFLIYFQGTGAADDSGLPNDRFFAVRPEGSVSTLKIQRTERGDSAVYLCASSQNSGRGTDTQYFGPGTRLTVL.

The chain is built from TRBV6-2 or TRBV6-3 and TRBJ2-5, with 8 bases lining up with TRBD1. From germline, CDR1 is MNHEY and CDR2 SVGEGT. This CDR3 is built from 15 residues. Germline trimming cut 2 bases from V and 4 bases from J; bases unmatched to any gene: 6. The CDR3 DNA sequence: TGTGCCAGCAGTTACACGGACAGGGAAGGAGAGACCCAGTACTTC. Protein product: CASSYTDREGETQYF.

The V and J genes are TRBV19 and TRBJ2-3; D ambiguous. There are 15 residues in the CDR3. Germline CDR1 is LNHDA and CDR2 is SQIVND (reference sequence). V gave up 0 bases and J gave up 4 bases, with 11 bases separating them. This chain's CDR3 is CASSIDEASPDTQYF. Written as DNA, the CDR3 is TGTGCCAGTAGTATAGATGAAGCTAGTCCAGATACGCAGTATTTT.

The CDR3: CASSSLAGATYEQYF. The CDR3, as DNA: TGTGCCAGCAGCTCCCTAGCGGGAGCAACCTACGAGCAGTACTTC. The rearrangement joins TRBV7-9 to TRBJ2-7, with 10 bases matching TRBD2. Germline CDR1 SEHNR, CDR2 FQNEAQ (reference sequence). This CDR3 region has 15 residues. The V segment lost 4 bases and the J segment 2 bases; nucleotides outside the gene matches: 5.

V is TRBV19 and J is TRBJ1-1; D might be TRBD1 (5 bases). Germline CDR1 LNHDA, CDR2 SQIVND (reference sequence). The CDR3 is 14 residues long. Trimming stripped 2 bases from V and 9 bases from J, with 16 bases between. CDR3 region: CASSIQGAGAKAFF. For the CDR3, the DNA is TGTGCCAGTAGTATACAAGGGGCAGGAGCTAAAGCTTTCTTT.

Comments on this clone: A junction boundary mismatches the germline segment, possibly from a read error. V gene TRBV6-7 combines with J gene TRBJ1-4; D may be TRBD1 (5 bases). TRBV6-7 is an ORF for which the function is uncertain. This CDR3 is built from 15 residues. The CDR3 here is CASSPWGRPNEKLLF. The CDR3 DNA sequence: TGTGCCAGCAGCCCTTGGGGCAGACCTAATGAAAAACTGCTTTTT.